These 2 T cell receptor beta chains came from one sample sequenced in a study of OX40 agonist ivuxolimab in advanced cancers. The method was immunoSEQ multiplex PCR; TCRdb's version includes in-frame clones alone and lacks a portion of them. Of 75,000 to 100,000 clones listed, roughly nine tenths were seen once; the top ten hold around 0.3%. The sequences come from CD4+ or CD8+ T cells sorted from blood, collected in a trial of the OX40 agonist ivuxolimab. These receptors came from an adult with an advanced solid tumor such as melanoma, head and neck, liver or kidney cancer.

J is TRBJ2-3 and V is TRBV18; 7 bases map to TRBD2. The CDR3 is made up of 14 amino acids. Trimming cost V 7 bases and J 4 bases; bases outside gene matches: 8. Germline V gene sequence: CDR1 KGHSH, CDR2 LQKENI. CDR3 region: CASLGGVGADTQYF. In nucleotides, the CDR3 is TGTGCCAGCTTGGGGGGGGTTGGCGCAGATACGCAGTATTTT.

The chain recombines TRBV19 with TRBJ2-5; TRBD1 might be the D (6 bases). This CDR3 spans 15 amino acids. Deletions cut 2 bases from V and 5 bases from J, with 15 bases between. In germline, CDR1 is LNHDA, CDR2 SQIVND (reference sequence). The chain's CDR3 is CASSITDRRFETQYF. Written as DNA, the CDR3 is TGTGCCAGTAGTATAACGGACAGAAGATTTGAGACCCAGTACTTC. The variable domain in full, with the rest retrieved from reference TRBV19 and TRBJ2-5, is DGGITQSPKYLFRKEGQNVTLSCEQNLNHDAMYWYRQDPGQGLRLIYYSQIVNDFQKGDIAEGYSVSREKKESFPLTVTSAQKNPTAFYLCASSITDRRFETQYFGPGTRLLVL.